The 18 T cell receptor beta chains below come from one sample, sequenced in a study of blood T cell repertoires in COVID-19. Clones were sequenced by immunoSEQ multiplex PCR, and TCRdb holds only the in-frame ones, with some missing. The table lists approximately 54,000 clones, around nine tenths of them singletons, with more than 3.5% in the top ten. Sequencing used peripheral blood. Every receptor here comes from a man aged 50-59 years with acute or convalescent COVID-19.

This rearrangement joins TRBV5-1 to TRBJ2-1, with 9 bases that match TRBD2. With V trimmed by 4 bases and J by 3 bases, 5 bases remained unmatched. In germline, CDR1 is SGHRS, CDR2 YFSETQ. This CDR3 has 15 residues. The chain's CDR3 is CASSLSGGRYNEQFF. The CDR3, as DNA: TGCGCCAGCAGCCTTAGCGGGGGCCGCTACAATGAGCAGTTCTTC.

This rearrangement joins TRBV27 to TRBJ2-2; 8 bases fit TRBD1. This CDR3 is built from 16 residues. The V segment lost 5 bases and the J segment 4 bases; nucleotides outside the gene matches: 9. The germline V gene encodes CDR1 MNHEY and CDR2 SMNVEV (reference sequence). Here the CDR3 DNA reads TGTGCCAGCAGTCCTTGGACAGGGAGCGGCACCGGGGAGCTGTTTTTT. Residues: CASSPWTGSGTGELFF.

The chain recombines TRBV21-1 with TRBJ1-5; the D call TRBD1 from the table was never checked on the DNA. TRBV21-1 is listed as a pseudogene. The CDR3 has 17 residues. The CDR3 sequence is CASPQTPETGSNQPQHF. Here the CDR3 DNA reads TGTGCCAGCCCACAGACGCCCGAGACAGGTTCCAATCAGCCCCAGCATTTT.

This chain uses TRBV5-1 with TRBJ2-7; 8 nucleotides match TRBD1. The CDR3 runs 14 residues. Germline lookup yields CDR1 SGHRS and CDR2 YFSETQ. The V and J ends lost 6 bases and 6 bases, in that order; junction bases with no gene match: 11. This CDR3 is CASTWRAGGAEQYF. DNA of the CDR3: TGCGCCAGCACCTGGAGGGCAGGGGGCGCCGAGCAGTACTTC.

The V call is TRBV30, the J call TRBJ2-3, with D perhaps matching TRBD2 (7 bases). The V and J ends lost 2 bases and 0 bases respectively, with 15 bases between them. CDR1 is GTSNPN and CDR2 is SVGIG in the germline V gene (reference sequence). The length of the CDR3 is 16 residues. CDR3 DNA: TGTGCCTGGAGTCCCTGGGGGGGCGGGAGCACAGATACGCAGTATTTT. It specifies CAWSPWGGGSTDTQYF.

This clone was recorded only once. The chain combines TRBV6-1 with TRBJ1-2; D not certain. V lost 0 bases and J 0 bases, leaving 8 bases between the germline ends. CDR3 length: 15 residues. Germline V gene lookup returns CDR1 MNHNS and CDR2 SASEGT. CDR3 region: CASSEAQLANYGYTF. As DNA, the CDR3 is TGTGCCAGCAGTGAAGCACAGTTAGCTAACTATGGCTACACCTTC.

V and J are TRBV18 and TRBJ1-2, with 7 nucleotides matching TRBD1. Germline CDR1 and CDR2: KGHSH and LQKENI. This CDR3 contains 19 residues. With 3 bases clipped from V and 4 bases from J, the junction kept 20 bases outside the gene matches. Here the CDR3 DNA reads TGTGCCAGCTCACCGGAATGGGGTATTAACAGGGGCGAGGGCTATGGCTACACCTTC. This translates into CASSPEWGINRGEGYGYTF.

The chain carries TRBV28 and TRBJ2-2; 10 nucleotides line up with TRBD1. The CDR3 totals 14 residues. The germline V gene has CDR1 MDHEN and CDR2 SYDVKM. V lost 5 bases and J lost 9; bases outside the gene matches: 6. The CDR3 loop is CASSVGQGFRELFF. The CDR3 DNA is TGTGCCAGCAGTGTGGGACAGGGGTTTCGGGAGCTGTTTTTT.

This clone appeared a single time. The rearrangement uses TRBV7-8 and TRBJ1-1, with 9 positions matching TRBD1. CDR3 length equals 14 residues. V shed 2 bases and J 11 bases; nucleotides not matched to a gene: 9. Germline V lookup: CDR1 SGHVS, CDR2 FQNEAQ. CDR3 protein: CASSLLQGAYWAFF. CDR3 nucleotide sequence: TGTGCCAGCAGCTTATTACAGGGGGCATACTGGGCTTTCTTT.

This chain uses TRBV6-5 with TRBJ2-7; D may be TRBD2 (6 bases). Trimming pared 7 bases from V and 6 bases from J, leaving 10 bases between. Germline V CDR1 and CDR2: MNHEY, SVGAGI. The CDR3 runs to 11 residues. CDR3 region: CASIYSGEQYF. CDR3 in DNA: TGTGCCAGCATTTATAGCGGCGAGCAGTACTTC.

This clone was seen just once. The chain recombines TRBV10-1 with TRBJ2-5, with a weak D call TRBD1 (6 bases). The germline V gene encodes CDR1 WNHNN and CDR2 SYGVQD (reference sequence). V lost 6 bases, J lost 1 base, and 9 bases lay in between. The CDR3 spans 13 residues. The DNA of the CDR3 is TGCGCCAGCAGCGTGGACAGCCAAGAGACCCAGTACTTC. Protein sequence: CASSVDSQETQYF.

CDR3 sequence reads: CASRERGSTDTQYF. Here the CDR3 DNA reads TGTGCCAGCAGAGAGCGGGGGAGCACAGATACGCAGTATTTT. The chain links TRBV13 to TRBJ2-3; 8 bases are a match to TRBD2. This CDR3 has 14 residues. Losses at the gene ends were 6 bases for V and 0 bases for J; bases not matched to a gene: 2. Germline V CDR1 and CDR2: PRHDT, FYEKMQ (reference sequence).

The V gene is TRBV6-2 or TRBV6-3, the J gene TRBJ1-6; 8 bases are shared with TRBD1. The V segment lost 6 bases and the J segment 5 bases; nucleotides outside the gene matches: 6. CDR3 size: 15 residues. CDR1 is MNHEY, CDR2 SVGEGT, per germline. The DNA of the CDR3 is TGTGCCAGCAGCCCGTGGGGACAGGATAATTCACCCCTCCACTTT. Residues: CASSPWGQDNSPLHF.

The rearrangement joins TRBV5-8 to TRBJ2-1, with 7 nucleotides matching TRBD2. CDR3 length: 16 amino acids. V lost 4 bases, J lost 6 bases, and 13 bases stayed unmatched. CDR1 is SGHTS and CDR2 is YDEGEE in the germline V gene. The CDR3 nucleotides read TGTGCCAGCAGCCCGGAGGGTGGGCGGGAGCTCAATGAGCAGTTCTTC. Translation: CASSPEGGRELNEQFF.

This clone was seen only once. The V call is TRBV10-3, the J call TRBJ1-2, with TRBD1 matching over 9 bases. The CDR3 totals 12 residues. The germline V gene encodes CDR1 ENHRY and CDR2 SYGVKD. Trimming at V came to 10 bases and at J to 8 bases, leaving 8 bases not matched to a gene. The CDR3 sequence is CATTGGAGGYTF. CDR3 DNA sequence: TGTGCCACTACAGGGGGCGCTGGGGGCTACACCTTC.

V and J are TRBV27 and TRBJ1-4; 9 positions agree with TRBD1. V was clipped by 4 bases and J by 6 bases; unmatched bases: 9. Germline CDR1 and CDR2: MNHEY and SMNVEV (reference sequence). This CDR3 comprises 16 residues. The CDR3 is CASSSRYRDRDEKLFF. The CDR3 DNA reads TGTGCCAGCAGTTCGAGATACCGGGACAGGGATGAAAAACTGTTTTTT.

The rearrangement uses TRBV10-1 and TRBJ2-7, with 7 positions matching TRBD1. This CDR3 is 14 amino acids long. V shed 3 bases and J 1 base; nucleotides not matched to a gene: 3. The germline V gene has CDR1 WNHNN and CDR2 SYGVQD (reference sequence). The CDR3 DNA reads as TGCGCCAGCAGTGATCACAGGGGATCCTACGAGCAGTACTTC. Translated, it gives CASSDHRGSYEQYF.

This clone was seen a few times. The rearrangement joins TRBV2 to TRBJ1-2; maybe TRBD1 (6 bases). The V gene lost 8 bases and the J gene lost 3 bases, with 16 bases spanning the gap. Germline CDR1 is SNHLY and CDR2 is FYNNEI. The CDR3 spans 14 residues. The CDR3 spells CASLDGGQYYGYTF. For the CDR3, the DNA is TGTGCCAGCCTCGACGGGGGGCAGTACTATGGCTACACCTTC.